A single sample is the source of the 5 T cell receptor beta chains below, sequenced in a study of CD8 T cell repertoires and HIV-1 epitope variants. What these receptors recognize is not known. Profiling relied on immunoSEQ multiplex PCR, and the TCRdb table lists in-frame clones only, not all of them. Found here are 5,200 or so clones, 68% of them singletons; the top ten hold around 40%. Material for sequencing was cultured CD8+ T cells derived from PBMCs. All receptors derive from a male donor with HIV.

This sequence joins TRBV23-1 and TRBJ1-4; 12 nucleotides agree with TRBD1. TRBV23-1 is an ORF for which the function is uncertain. The CDR3 runs 20 residues. V shed 8 bases and J 8 bases; nucleotides not matched to a gene: 24. In nucleotides, the CDR3 is TGCGCCAGCTCTCGAGAGGGAGGAATGGGACAGGGGGCTGGAGGAGAAAAACTGTTTTTT. Its translation is CASSREGGMGQGAGGEKLFF.

The rearrangement links TRBV4-1 to TRBJ2-1, with 9 bases fitting TRBD2. The CDR3 covers 17 residues. The germline V gene encodes CDR1 MGHRA and CDR2 YSYEKL. V shed 0 bases, J shed 4 bases, and the junction held 7 bases outside the gene matches. The DNA of the CDR3 is TGCGCCAGCAGCCAAGACCGCCCTAGCGGGGTTTACAATGAGCAGTTCTTC. It encodes CASSQDRPSGVYNEQFF.

This clone was detected only a few times. The genes are TRBV11-2 and TRBJ2-7; 11 bases are a match to TRBD1. CDR3 size: 16 residues. The germline gives CDR1 SGHAT, CDR2 FQNNGV. Trimming took 5 bases from V and 2 from J; bases not matched to a gene: 8. The CDR3 DNA sequence: TGTGCCAGCAGCCCCACCGCGGACAGGGGGCCCTACGAGCAGTACTTC. This gives the protein CASSPTADRGPYEQYF.

The V gene is TRBV28, the J gene TRBJ2-2; 11 bases are a match to TRBD1. CDR1 is MDHEN and CDR2 is SYDVKM in the germline V gene. V shed 0 bases and J 3 bases; nucleotides not matched to a gene: 6. The CDR3 is 18 amino acids. The CDR3 nucleotides are TGTGCCAGCAGTTTATGGGGGACAGGGGGACGTGACACCGGGGAGCTGTTTTTT. It is translated as CASSLWGTGGRDTGELFF.

V and J are TRBV7-8 and TRBJ2-2; the D is unclear. Germline CDR1 reads SGHVS; CDR2 reads FQNEAQ. The CDR3 sequence is 16 residues long. V lost 5 bases and J lost 2, with 15 bases in between. This CDR3 is CASSRKRLSNTGELFF. In DNA form, the CDR3 reads TGTGCCAGCAGCCGCAAAAGACTCTCTAACACCGGGGAGCTGTTTTTT. Looking up the rest from reference TRBV7-8 and TRBJ2-2 gives the full variable domain: GAGVSQSPRYKVAKRGQDVALRCDPISGHVSLFWYQQALGQGPEFLTYFQNEAQLDKSGLPSDRFFAERPEGSVSTLKIQRTQQEDSAVYLCASSRKRLSNTGELFFGEGSRLTVL.